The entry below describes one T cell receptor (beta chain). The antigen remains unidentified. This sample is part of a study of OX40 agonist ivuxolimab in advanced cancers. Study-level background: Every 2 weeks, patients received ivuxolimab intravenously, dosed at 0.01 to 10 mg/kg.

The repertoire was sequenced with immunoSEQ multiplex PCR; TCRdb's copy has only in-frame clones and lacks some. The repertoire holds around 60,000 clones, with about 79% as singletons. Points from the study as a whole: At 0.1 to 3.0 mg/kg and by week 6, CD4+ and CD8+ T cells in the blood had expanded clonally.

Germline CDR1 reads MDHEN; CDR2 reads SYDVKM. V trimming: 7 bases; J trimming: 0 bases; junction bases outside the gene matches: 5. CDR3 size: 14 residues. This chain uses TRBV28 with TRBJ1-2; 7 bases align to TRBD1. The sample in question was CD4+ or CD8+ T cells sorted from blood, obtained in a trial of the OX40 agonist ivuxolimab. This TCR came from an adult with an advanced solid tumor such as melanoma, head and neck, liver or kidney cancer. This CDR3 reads CASNHGQANYGYTF. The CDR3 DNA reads TGTGCCAGCAACCATGGACAGGCTAACTATGGCTACACCTTC.